This is a list of T cell receptor beta chains from one sample in a study of cytomegalovirus exposure and HLA in healthy donors. Method: immunoSEQ multiplex PCR; TCRdb's copy keeps in-frame clones and lacks some. The sample lists around 150,000 clones; approximately 61% were seen once. Input material: PBMCs. The source is a human donor in good health. Each CDR3 is given with its conserved first and last residue.

v_call	j_call	cdr3_aa
TRBV27	TRBJ2-7	CASSPLAGTGTSGRAVYEQYF
TRBV9	TRBJ1-3	CASSNLGGSGNTIYF
TRBV5-4	TRBJ2-5	CASSLVASGSETQYF
TRBV28	TRBJ2-7	CASRPAGDEQYF
TRBV19	TRBJ2-2	CASSIVQRYTGELFF
TRBV9	TRBJ1-6	CASSVGGNSPLHF
TRBV6-6	TRBJ2-7	CASRKEAGGSYEQYF
TRBV19	TRBJ2-7	CASSTTDGGSSYEQYF
TRBV5-1	TRBJ2-7	CASSRDRGPYEQYF
TRBV18	TRBJ2-3	CASSPSTDTQYF
TRBV27	TRBJ2-7	CATRQGLTEQYF
TRBV29-1	TRBJ2-3	CSVCREVGDTQYF
TRBV9	TRBJ2-7	CASSYWGTGNDEQYF
TRBV5-6	TRBJ1-2	CASSLPGQGVYGYTF
TRBV5-1	TRBJ2-3	CASSFSGIPTDTQYF
TRBV6-1	TRBJ2-7	CASMRTSVSYEQYF
TRBV7-3	TRBJ2-2	CASSPSGSGELFF
TRBV28	TRBJ1-2	CASRSSKANYGYTF
TRBV4-2	TRBJ2-7	CASSQDQVSGSYEQYF